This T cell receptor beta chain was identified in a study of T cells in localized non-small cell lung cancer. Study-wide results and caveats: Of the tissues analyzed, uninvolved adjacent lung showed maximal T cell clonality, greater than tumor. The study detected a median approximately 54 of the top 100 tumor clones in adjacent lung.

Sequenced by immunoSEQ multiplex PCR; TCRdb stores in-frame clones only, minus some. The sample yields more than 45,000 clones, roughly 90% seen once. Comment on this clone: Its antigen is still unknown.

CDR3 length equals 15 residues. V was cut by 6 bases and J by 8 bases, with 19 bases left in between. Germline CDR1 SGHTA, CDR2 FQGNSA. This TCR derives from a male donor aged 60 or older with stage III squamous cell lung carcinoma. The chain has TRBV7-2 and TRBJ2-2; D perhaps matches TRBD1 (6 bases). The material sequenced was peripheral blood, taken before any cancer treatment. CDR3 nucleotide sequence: TGTGCCAGCAGGAGACAGGCTCTTCTTTCTGGGGAGCTGTTTTTT. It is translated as CASRRQALLSGELFF.